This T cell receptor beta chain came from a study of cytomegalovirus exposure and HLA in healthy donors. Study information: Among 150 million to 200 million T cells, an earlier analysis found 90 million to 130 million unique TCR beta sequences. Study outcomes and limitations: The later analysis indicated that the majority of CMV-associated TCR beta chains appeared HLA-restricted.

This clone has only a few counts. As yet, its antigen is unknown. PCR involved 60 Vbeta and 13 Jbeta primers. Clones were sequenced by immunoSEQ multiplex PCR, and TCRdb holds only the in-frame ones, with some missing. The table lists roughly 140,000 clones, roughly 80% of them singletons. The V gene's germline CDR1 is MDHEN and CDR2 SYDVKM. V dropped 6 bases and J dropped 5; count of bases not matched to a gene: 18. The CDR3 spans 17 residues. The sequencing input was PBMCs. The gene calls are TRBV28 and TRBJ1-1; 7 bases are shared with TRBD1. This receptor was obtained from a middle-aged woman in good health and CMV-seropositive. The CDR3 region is CASSSLGSGRGRTEAFF. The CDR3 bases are TGTGCCAGCAGCTCCCTGGGGAGTGGAAGGGGGCGGACTGAAGCTTTCTTT. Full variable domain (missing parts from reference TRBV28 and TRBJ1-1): DVKVTQSSRYLVKRTGEKVFLECVQDMDHENMFWYRQDPGLGLRLIYFSYDVKMKEKGDIPEGYSVSREKKERFSLILESASTNQTSMYLCASSSLGSGRGRTEAFFGQGTRLTVV.